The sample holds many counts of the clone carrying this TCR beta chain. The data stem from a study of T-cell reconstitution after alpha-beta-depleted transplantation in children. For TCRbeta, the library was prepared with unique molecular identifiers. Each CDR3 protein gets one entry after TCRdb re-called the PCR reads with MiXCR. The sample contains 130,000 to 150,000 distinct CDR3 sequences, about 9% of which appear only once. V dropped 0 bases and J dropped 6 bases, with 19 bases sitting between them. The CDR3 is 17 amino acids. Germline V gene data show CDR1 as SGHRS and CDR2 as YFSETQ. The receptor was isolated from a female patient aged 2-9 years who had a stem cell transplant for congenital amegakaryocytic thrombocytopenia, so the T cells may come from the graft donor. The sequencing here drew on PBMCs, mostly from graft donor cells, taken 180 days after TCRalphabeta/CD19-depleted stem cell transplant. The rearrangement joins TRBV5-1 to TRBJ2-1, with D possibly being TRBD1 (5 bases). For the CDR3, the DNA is TGCGCCAGCAGCTTGGGTCTGGGGCTTAACTCGGGCAATGAGCAGTTCTTC. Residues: CASSLGLGLNSGNEQFF.